The sequence of this T cell receptor (beta chain) was determined in a study of blood T cells in healthy people across ages. Study-wide background: Through template switching, about one barcoded beta molecule was captured per two T cells, as measured in model experiments. Whole-study results and caveats: In long-lived donors, naive CD4+ cell counts and diversity exceeded those of aged donors. Roughly linear age-related decline in beta diversity appeared, significant by age about 37.

Ranging in age from about 6 to 90, the donors were healthy Caucasian individuals from Russia. Turning to this clonotype: The antigen is unknown.

Then a second PCR, running roughly 7 to 11 cycles, was carried out with a sample-barcoded 5' primer and a J-beta primer mix. Via MiXCR, TCRdb re-called the 5' RACE reads, giving one row per CDR3 protein. The profile shows 1.5 million to 2 million distinct CDR3 sequences, around half of them singletons. The germline V and J ends were trimmed by 5 bases and 1 base, with 18 bases remaining between them. CDR1 LGHNA and CDR2 YNFKEQ come from the germline V gene. The CDR3 is 17 amino acids. The receptor comes from a woman aged 40 to 49 in good health. This chain uses TRBV4-2 with TRBJ1-3, with a possible D match to TRBD1 (6 bases). Source material: blood. The CDR3 sequence is CASSVEGGGQSGNTIYF. CDR3 DNA sequence: TGTGCCAGCAGCGTCGAGGGGGGAGGACAGTCTGGAAACACCATATATTTT.